Presented here are 8 T cell receptor beta chains from one specimen sequenced in a study of metastatic and nonmetastatic thyroid tumors. TCRdb re-clonotyped the PCR reads through MiXCR. Of approximately 34,000 clones detected, roughly 15% appear once; the ten largest clones hold 3.4%. Every patient was untreated before thyroid surgery. The sequencing input was blood. These TCRs come from a female donor with papillary thyroid cancer or a benign thyroid nodule (not recorded which). Some clones in this sample may be carry-over from other donors' samples.

This clone was recorded many times. The sample contains more than one DNA sequence encoding this CDR3. The chain combines TRBV6-1 with TRBJ1-1; D unresolved. With 6 bases removed from V and 4 bases from J, the gap between germline ends came to 12 bases. In germline, CDR1 is MNHNS, CDR2 SASEGT. This CDR3 comprises 13 residues. Here the CDR3 reads CASSRPTVTEAFF. CDR3 bases: TGTGCCAGCAGCCGCCCGACTGTCACTGAAGCTTTCTTT.

This clone has ten or more counts. The J gene is TRBJ2-1, the V gene TRBV20-1; 14 positions match TRBD2. This CDR3 comprises 16 residues. V gave up 2 bases and J gave up 9 bases; unmatched junction bases: 9. Germline CDR1 DFQATT, CDR2 SNEGSKA (reference sequence). CDR3 region: CSARPPGTSGRSEQFF. The CDR3 nucleotides read TGCAGTGCTAGACCCCCCGGGACTAGCGGGAGAAGTGAGCAGTTCTTC.

The chain carries TRBV5-1 and TRBJ1-6; 11 nucleotides match TRBD1. This CDR3 is built from 19 residues. Germline-derived CDR1 and CDR2 are SGHRS and YFSETQ. The V and J ends lost 0 bases and 7 bases, in that order; junction bases with no gene match: 12. CDR3 loop: CASSLGMPGTGGRNSPLHF. The CDR3 nucleotides read TGCGCCAGCAGCTTGGGTATGCCCGGGACAGGGGGTAGAAATTCACCCCTCCACTTT.

This clone came up many times. The genes are TRBV11-2 and TRBJ1-2; weak D call: TRBD1 (5 bases). Trimming cost V 1 base and J 4 bases, with 22 bases left between them. Germline V gene sequence: CDR1 SGHAT, CDR2 FQNNGV. The CDR3 totals 18 residues. CDR3 protein: CASSLVSGRLVLAYGYTF. CDR3 DNA: TGTGCCAGCAGCTTAGTATCAGGGCGTCTCGTGCTCGCCTATGGCTACACCTTC.

This clone was seen at least ten times. The genes are TRBV30 and TRBJ2-2; D not certain. Per germline, CDR1 GTSNPN and CDR2 SVGIG (reference sequence). Trimming took 5 bases from V and 5 from J, leaving 6 bases between them. The CDR3 is 11 residues long. The CDR3 reads CAWELTGELFF. The CDR3 region has the DNA TGTGCCTGGGAGTTGACCGGGGAGCTGTTTTTT.

This clone was seen ten or more times. This rearrangement joins TRBV28 to TRBJ1-5; the D gene is possibly TRBD1 (6 bases). CDR1 is MDHEN, CDR2 SYDVKM, per germline. The V end was cut by 2 bases, the J end by 5 bases, with 16 bases between. This CDR3 region has 16 residues. CDR3 bases: TGTGCCAGCAGTTTAGCTTCAGGGGTTATCGATCAGCCCCAGCATTTT. Its protein is CASSLASGVIDQPQHF.

A remark on this clone: This clone may be a read error of a much larger clone one base away. The chain combines TRBV29-1 with TRBJ1-5, with TRBD1 matching over 8 bases. The CDR3 spans 15 residues. With V trimmed by 4 bases and J by 2 bases, 7 bases remained unmatched. Per germline, CDR1 SQVTM and CDR2 ANQGSEA. Here the CDR3 reads CSVGDQGAGNQPQHF. CDR3 DNA sequence: TGCAGCGTTGGAGATCAGGGGGCGGGCAATCAGCCCCAGCATTTT.

This clone was counted at least ten times. The V gene is TRBV28, the J gene TRBJ2-1, with 7 nucleotides matching TRBD2. Per germline, CDR1 MDHEN and CDR2 SYDVKM. Trimming took 5 bases from V and 5 from J; bases not matched to a gene: 12. The CDR3 is 16 residues long. The CDR3 sequence: CASSTNGLGEDNEQFF. DNA for the CDR3: TGTGCCAGCAGTACCAATGGACTAGGCGAGGACAATGAGCAGTTCTTC.